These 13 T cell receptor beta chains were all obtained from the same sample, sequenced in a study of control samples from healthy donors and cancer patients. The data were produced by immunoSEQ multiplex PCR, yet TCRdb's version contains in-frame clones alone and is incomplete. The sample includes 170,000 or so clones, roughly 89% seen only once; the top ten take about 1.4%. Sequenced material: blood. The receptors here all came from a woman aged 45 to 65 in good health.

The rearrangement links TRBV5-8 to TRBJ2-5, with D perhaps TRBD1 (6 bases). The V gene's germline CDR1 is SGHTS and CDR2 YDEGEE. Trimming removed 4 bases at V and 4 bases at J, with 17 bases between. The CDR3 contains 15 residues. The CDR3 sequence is CASSPREGVVETQYF. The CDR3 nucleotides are TGTGCCAGCAGCCCAAGAGAGGGGGTTGTAGAGACCCAGTACTTC.

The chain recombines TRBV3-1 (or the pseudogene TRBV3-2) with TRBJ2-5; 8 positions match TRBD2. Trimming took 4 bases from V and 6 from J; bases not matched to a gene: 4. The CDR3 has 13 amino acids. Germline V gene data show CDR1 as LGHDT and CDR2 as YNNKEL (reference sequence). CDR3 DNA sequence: TGTGCCAGCAGCCCCGGGGGGGCAAAGACCCAGTACTTC. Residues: CASSPGGAKTQYF.

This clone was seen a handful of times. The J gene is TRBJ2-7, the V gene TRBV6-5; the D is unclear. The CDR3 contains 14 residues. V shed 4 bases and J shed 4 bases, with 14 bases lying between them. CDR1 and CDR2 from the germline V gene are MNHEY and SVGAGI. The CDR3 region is CASSSSTPTYEQYF. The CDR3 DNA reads TGTGCCAGCAGTTCTTCCACCCCTACTTACGAGCAGTACTTC.

CDR3 sequence reads: CASSLVGVKTEAFF. The CDR3 bases are TGTGCCAGCAGCTTGGTGGGGGTAAAGACTGAAGCTTTCTTT. The chain links TRBV5-4 to TRBJ1-1; tentatively, D is TRBD1 (5 bases). CDR1 SGHNT and CDR2 YYREEE come from the germline V gene (reference sequence). V was pared by 0 bases and J by 5 bases, with 11 bases between. The CDR3 loop spans 14 amino acids.

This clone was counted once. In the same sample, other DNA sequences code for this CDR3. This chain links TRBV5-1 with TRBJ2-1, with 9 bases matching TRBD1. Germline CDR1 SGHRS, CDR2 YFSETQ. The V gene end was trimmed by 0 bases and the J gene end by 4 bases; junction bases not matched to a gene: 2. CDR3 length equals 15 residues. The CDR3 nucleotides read TGCGCCAGCAGCTTGGGGACAGGGGCTTACAATGAGCAGTTCTTC. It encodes CASSLGTGAYNEQFF.

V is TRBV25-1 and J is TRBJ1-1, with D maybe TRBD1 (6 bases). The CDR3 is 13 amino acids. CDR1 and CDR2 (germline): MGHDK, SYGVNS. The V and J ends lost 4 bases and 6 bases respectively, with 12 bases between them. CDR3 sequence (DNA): TGTGCCAGCAGTGCGATACAGGGTGCTGAAGCTTTCTTT. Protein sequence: CASSAIQGAEAFF.

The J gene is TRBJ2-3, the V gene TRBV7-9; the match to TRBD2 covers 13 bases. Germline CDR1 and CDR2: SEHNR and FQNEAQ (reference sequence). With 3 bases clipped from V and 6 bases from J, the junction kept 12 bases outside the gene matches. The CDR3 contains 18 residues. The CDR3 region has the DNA TGTGCCAGCAGCTTTCCCCTACTAGCGGGGGGGGACATCGATACGCAGTATTTT. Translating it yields CASSFPLLAGGDIDTQYF.

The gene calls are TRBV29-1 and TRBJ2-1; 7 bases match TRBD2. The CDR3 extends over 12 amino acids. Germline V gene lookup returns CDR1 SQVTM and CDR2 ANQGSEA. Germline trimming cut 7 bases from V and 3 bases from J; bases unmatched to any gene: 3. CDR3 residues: CSGASGYNEQFF. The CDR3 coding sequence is TGCAGCGGGGCTAGCGGCTACAATGAGCAGTTCTTC.

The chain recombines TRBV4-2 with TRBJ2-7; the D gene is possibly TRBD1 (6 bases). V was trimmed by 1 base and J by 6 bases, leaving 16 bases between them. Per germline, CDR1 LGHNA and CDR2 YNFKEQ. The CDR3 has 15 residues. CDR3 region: CASSQGLNRAGEQYF. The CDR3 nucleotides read TGTGCCAGCAGCCAAGGATTGAACAGGGCTGGCGAGCAGTACTTC.

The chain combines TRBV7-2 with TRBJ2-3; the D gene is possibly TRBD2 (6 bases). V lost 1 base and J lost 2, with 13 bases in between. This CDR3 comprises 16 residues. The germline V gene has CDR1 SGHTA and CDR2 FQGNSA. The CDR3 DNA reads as TGTGCCAGCAGCTTAGGACCGACTAGACTCACAGATACGCAGTATTTT. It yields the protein CASSLGPTRLTDTQYF.

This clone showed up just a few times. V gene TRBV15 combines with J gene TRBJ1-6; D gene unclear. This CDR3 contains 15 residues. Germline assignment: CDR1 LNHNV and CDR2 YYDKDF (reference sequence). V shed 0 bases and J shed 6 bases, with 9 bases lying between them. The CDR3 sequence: CATSREGSINSPLHF. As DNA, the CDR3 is TGTGCCACCAGCAGAGAAGGGAGCATTAATTCACCCCTCCACTTT.

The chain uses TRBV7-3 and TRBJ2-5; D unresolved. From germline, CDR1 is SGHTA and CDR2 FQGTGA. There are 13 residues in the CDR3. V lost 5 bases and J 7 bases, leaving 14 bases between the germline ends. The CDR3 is CASSPNADGTQYF. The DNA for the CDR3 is TGTGCCAGCAGCCCAAATGCAGATGGGACCCAGTACTTC.

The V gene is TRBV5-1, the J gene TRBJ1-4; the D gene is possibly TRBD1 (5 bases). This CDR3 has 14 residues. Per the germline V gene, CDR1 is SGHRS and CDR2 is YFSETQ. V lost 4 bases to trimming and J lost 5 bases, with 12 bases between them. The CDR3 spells CASSQRQQNEKLFF. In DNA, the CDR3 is TGCGCCAGCAGCCAACGACAGCAGAATGAAAAACTGTTTTTT.